The source of this TCR beta chain is a study of cytomegalovirus exposure and HLA in healthy donors. Germline V CDR1 and CDR2: MNHNY, SVGAGI (reference sequence). With V trimmed by 4 bases and J by 5 bases, 4 bases remained unmatched. CDR3 length: 14 residues. It was with 60 Vbeta and 13 Jbeta primers that the PCR ran. The table came from immunoSEQ multiplex PCR; TCRdb's copy has only in-frame clones and leaves some out. The profile covers 150,000 to 200,000 clones, with about 80% appearing a single time and roughly 2.1% taken by the ten largest. The chain has TRBV6-6 and TRBJ1-2, with 10 bases matching TRBD1. The sample was PBMCs. The TCR was taken from a woman between 18 and 29 years old in good health and CMV-seropositive. The CDR3 reads CASSSGQGGYGYTF. The CDR3 DNA follows: TGTGCCAGCAGTTCCGGACAGGGGGGGTATGGCTACACCTTC.